A single TCR beta chain is shown here with its context. Its target is unknown. In the study's own analysis: ImmunoSEQ gave junction-only sequences without quality scores, so filtering differed. Generated by immunoSEQ multiplex PCR, the TCRdb table keeps only in-frame clones and is missing some. V and J calls and clone size follow that table, whereas D and trimming were derived from the DNA. The table shows about half a million clones, with about 80% occurring only once. The germline V and J ends were trimmed by 3 bases and 0 bases, with 11 bases remaining between them. Germline-derived CDR1 and CDR2 are MNHEY and SMNVEV (reference sequence). The CDR3 covers 15 residues. This record belongs to a study of shared clonotypes between healthy human individuals. Study conclusions and caveats: It was only blood that was sampled, and tissue repertoires likely differ.

The chain combines TRBV27 with TRBJ1-1, with a possible D match to TRBD1 (5 bases). This receptor was identified in a woman in her thirties or forties in good health. Some clones in this sample may be carry-over from other donors' samples. Sequenced: PBMCs. Written as DNA, the CDR3 is TGTGCCAGCAGTTTTGGGACTAACATGAACACTGAAGCTTTCTTT. Translated: CASSFGTNMNTEAFF.